Listed below are T cell receptor beta chains from one sample, sequenced in a study of T cell changes during pregnancy in multiple sclerosis. TCRdb's copy holds only in-frame clones and misses some; the assay was immunoSEQ multiplex PCR. The sample lists around 66,000 clones; roughly 90% were seen once. The sample here was peripheral blood, taken in the first trimester of pregnancy. All receptors derive from a female donor in good health, enrolled as a control in a pregnancy study. CDR3s include the opening cysteine and the closing phenylalanine or tryptophan. Fields, in order: V gene, J gene, clone size, D gene, CDR3 protein, CDR3 DNA. A D gene is named only where the DNA matches it firmly. Size values are once, few and many counts, or a class for expanded clones, and some rows have none.

>TRBV20-1|TRBJ1-2|NA|NA
CSARWGDGYTF
TGCAGTGCTAGATGGGGGGATGGCTACACCTTC
>TRBV6-1|TRBJ2-7|NA|TRBD1
CASSEEETGGYEQYF
TGTGCCAGCAGTGAAGAGGAAACAGGGGGCTACGAGCAGTACTTC
>TRBV28|TRBJ2-5|NA|NA
CASSLRETQYF
TGTGCCAGCAGCCTCAGGGAGACCCAGTACTTC
>TRBV5-4|TRBJ2-3|NA|NA
CASSLDEGRHTPDTQYF
TGTGCCAGCAGCTTGGACGAGGGTAGGCACACACCGGATACGCAGTATTTT
>TRBV7-2|TRBJ2-5|NA|NA
CASSPRRETQYF
TGTGCCAGCAGCCCTCGTCGAGAGACCCAGTACTTC
>TRBV23-1|TRBJ2-1|once|TRBD2
CASSPLGLAGQKGNEQFF
TGCGCCAGCAGTCCCCTGGGACTAGCGGGCCAAAAGGGCAATGAGCAGTTCTTC
>TRBV14|TRBJ2-5|NA|TRBD2
CASSHGGSGVETQYF
TGTGCCAGCAGCCACGGCGGGAGTGGGGTCGAGACCCAGTACTTC
>TRBV7-9|TRBJ2-7|NA|NA
CASSLLSVTGETYEQYF
TGTGCCAGCAGCTTACTCTCCGTGACAGGAGAAACCTACGAGCAGTACTTC
>TRBV5-4|TRBJ2-7|NA|NA
CASSLFRGQSSYEQYF
TGTGCCAGCAGCCTTTTCAGGGGCCAGAGCTCCTACGAGCAGTACTTC
>TRBV4-1|TRBJ2-3|NA|TRBD2
CASSQGAKRLAASTDTQYF
TGCGCCAGCAGCCAGGGGGCGAAGCGACTAGCGGCTTCCACAGATACGCAGTATTTT
>TRBV7-2|TRBJ2-5|NA|TRBD1
CASSWTGANPQTQYF
TGTGCCAGCAGCTGGACAGGGGCTAATCCACAGACCCAGTACTTC
>TRBV5-4|TRBJ1-6|few|TRBD1
CASSTGQGGGPPLHF
TGTGCCAGCAGCACGGGACAGGGAGGCGGGCCACCCCTCCACTTT
>TRBV9|TRBJ2-7|NA|NA
CASSPVGGMYEQYF
TGTGCCAGCAGCCCCGTTGGGGGGATGTACGAGCAGTACTTC
>TRBV5-5|TRBJ2-5|NA|TRBD2
CASSGGEGQETQYF
TGTGCCAGCAGTGGCGGGGAGGGGCAAGAGACCCAGTACTTC
>TRBV5-1|TRBJ2-7|NA|NA
CASSLEGVSYEQYF
TGCGCCAGCAGCTTGGAGGGGGTCTCCTACGAGCAGTACTTC
>TRBV29-1|TRBJ2-1|NA|TRBD1
CSIGTDSYNEQFF
TGCAGCATAGGGACAGATTCCTACAATGAGCAGTTCTTC
>TRBV10-3|TRBJ2-1|NA|TRBD2
CAIKLAGDNEQFF
TGTGCCATCAAACTAGCGGGGGACAATGAGCAGTTCTTC
>TRBV4-2|TRBJ1-5|NA|NA
CASSQEWEGRGNQPQHF
TGTGCCAGCAGCCAAGAATGGGAGGGACGTGGCAATCAGCCCCAGCATTTT
>TRBV4-2|TRBJ2-5|NA|NA
CASSPDAQETQYF
TGTGCCAGCAGCCCTGACGCACAGGAGACCCAGTACTTC
>TRBV5-4|TRBJ2-7|NA|TRBD1
CASSFRTGSGSEQYF
TGTGCCAGCAGCTTCCGGACAGGGTCAGGAAGCGAGCAGTACTTC
>TRBV7-2|TRBJ1-3|once|NA
CASSLDRAGNTIYF
TGTGCCAGCAGCTTAGACAGGGCCGGAAACACCATATATTTT
>TRBV11-1|TRBJ1-2|NA|NA
CASSLGAGNYGYTF
TGTGCCAGCAGCTTAGGTGCAGGGAACTATGGCTACACCTTC
>TRBV25-1|TRBJ2-5|NA|NA
CASSEFLSTHQETQYF
TGTGCCAGCAGTGAATTCTTATCGACACACCAAGAGACCCAGTACTTC
>TRBV18|TRBJ1-5|NA|TRBD1
CASSPLPDRGQPQHF
TGTGCCAGCTCACCACTACCGGACAGGGGGCAGCCCCAGCATTTT
>TRBV10-1|TRBJ2-1|NA|NA
CASTGVRGDNEQFF
TGCGCCAGCACGGGGGTTCGGGGCGACAATGAGCAGTTCTTC
>TRBV19|TRBJ1-2|NA|TRBD1
CASFNFGQGGYGYTF
TGTGCCAGTTTTAATTTCGGACAGGGCGGCTATGGCTACACCTTC
>TRBV4-3|TRBJ1-4|NA|NA
CASSHTRGGEKLFF
TGCGCCAGCAGCCACACCAGGGGTGGTGAAAAACTGTTTTTT
>TRBV30|TRBJ1-5|NA|NA
CACGSSRGENQPQHF
TGTGCCTGCGGATCAAGTCGGGGAGAAAATCAGCCCCAGCATTTT
>TRBV9|TRBJ2-3|once|TRBD2
CASSALSLAGDTQYF
TGTGCCAGCAGCGCCCTCTCGCTAGCGGGAGATACGCAGTATTTT
>TRBV11-3|TRBJ2-1|once|TRBD2
CASSLSGQAGGNEQFF
TGTGCCAGCAGCTTATCTGGCCAAGCGGGGGGCAATGAGCAGTTCTTC